This T cell receptor (beta chain) was sequenced in a study of T cell responses to AZD1222 COVID-19 vaccine. Whole-study results and caveats: All repertoire sampling was performed exclusively after the peak T cell response. Targeting of unmutated variant regions was reportedly seen in nearly half of spike-specific TCRs. Regions 160-218 and 743-854 dominated among vaccine-associated CD4 TCRs spanning spike.

Regarding this clone: Its antigen is unknown.

The data were produced by immunoSEQ multiplex PCR, yet TCRdb's version contains in-frame clones alone and is incomplete. The table shows tens of thousands of clones, with about 90% occurring only once. Per germline, CDR1 SGHTA and CDR2 FQGTGA. Trimming shortened V by 7 bases and J by 5 bases, and 17 bases separated the two germline ends. The CDR3 has 15 amino acids. The chain carries TRBV7-3 and TRBJ2-2, with D hard to call. The sequence came from an adult in good health. The sequencing used peripheral blood, collected on day 0 of MenACWY control vaccination. CDR3 bases: TGTGCCAGCAAGGGCTTAGGGCGGTCTACCGGGGAGCTGTTTTTT. Encoded protein: CASKGLGRSTGELFF.